This T cell receptor beta chain was observed in a study of blood T cell repertoires in COVID-19. As for the study in general: The United States, Italy and Spain were the sources of the acute and convalescent COVID-19 samples. In each case, the material was cDNA or gDNA derived from T cells, B-cell-depleted T cells, or PBMCs.

This clone was observed a single time. The CDR3 contains 13 residues. The germline V gene has CDR1 MRHNA and CDR2 SNTAGT. V shed 7 bases and J 5 bases; nucleotides not matched to a gene: 2. In the original analysis: Estimated nucleated cell counts came from reference gene primer amplification. Produced via immunoSEQ multiplex PCR; TCRdb's table is partial and in-frame only. V, J and clone size are taken as reported in that table, and D and trimming were inferred from the DNA itself. In the table there are 97,000 or so clones, 70% to 90% of which are singletons. The sample taken for sequencing was peripheral blood. This receptor was obtained from a middle-aged man with active COVID-19. The chain has TRBV6-4 and TRBJ2-2, with 9 bases fitting TRBD2. CDR3 protein: CASTAGGTGELFF. For the CDR3, the DNA is TGTGCCAGCACCGCGGGGGGGACCGGGGAGCTGTTTTTT.